One and the same sample provided the 7 T cell receptor beta chains below, sequenced in a study of monozygotic twins with inflammatory bowel disease. TCRdb reprocessed the 5' RACE reads and keeps a single row for each CDR3 protein, giving no DNA. The sample yields 420,000 or so distinct CDR3 sequences, of which the top ten take up 2% to 3%. Sequenced input: blood. The receptors here all came from a human donor with ulcerative colitis or Crohn's disease, or a healthy co-twin of an affected twin (not recorded which).

The chain recombines TRBV19 with TRBJ2-1; TCRdb's assignment of TRBD1 cannot be checked, as there is no DNA. Germline assignment: CDR1 LNHDA and CDR2 SQIVND (reference sequence). CDR3 size: 15 residues. CDR3 amino acids: CASSSGGRIYNEQFF.

The rearrangement joins TRBV5-1 to TRBJ1-1; TCRdb designates TRBD1, a call that cannot be tested without DNA. Germline CDR1 reads SGHRS; CDR2 reads YFSETQ. The CDR3 contains 14 residues. CDR3 residues: CASSSGTANTEAFF.

V is TRBV6-5 and J is TRBJ2-3; TCRdb selects TRBD1, and the lack of DNA leaves this call unchecked. The germline gives CDR1 MNHEY, CDR2 SVGAGI. This CDR3 comprises 18 residues. This CDR3 is CASSYDWPGGLGTDTQYF.

The rearrangement links TRBV14 to TRBJ1-6; TCRdb returns TRBD1, unconfirmable since there is no DNA. Germline lookup yields CDR1 SGHDN and CDR2 FVKESK. CDR3 length: 16 amino acids. The CDR3 loop reads CASSPVTGLGNSPLHF.

This chain joins TRBV4-1 and TRBJ1-5; TCRdb designates TRBD1, a call that cannot be tested without DNA. The germline V gene encodes CDR1 MGHRA and CDR2 YSYEKL. The CDR3 consists of 15 residues. The CDR3 region is CASSQDMGGTQPQHF.

The rearrangement links TRBV28 to TRBJ2-2; TCRdb outputs TRBD1, but without DNA this stays unchecked. The CDR3 extends over 13 amino acids. Per germline, CDR1 MDHEN and CDR2 SYDVKM. The CDR3 spells CASQNRVAGELFF.

V gene TRBV27 combines with J gene TRBJ2-7; the TCRdb call, TRBD2, lacks DNA for checking. The germline V gene encodes CDR1 MNHEY and CDR2 SMNVEV (reference sequence). CDR3 length: 16 residues. The CDR3 protein is CASSPRVLANTYEQYF.